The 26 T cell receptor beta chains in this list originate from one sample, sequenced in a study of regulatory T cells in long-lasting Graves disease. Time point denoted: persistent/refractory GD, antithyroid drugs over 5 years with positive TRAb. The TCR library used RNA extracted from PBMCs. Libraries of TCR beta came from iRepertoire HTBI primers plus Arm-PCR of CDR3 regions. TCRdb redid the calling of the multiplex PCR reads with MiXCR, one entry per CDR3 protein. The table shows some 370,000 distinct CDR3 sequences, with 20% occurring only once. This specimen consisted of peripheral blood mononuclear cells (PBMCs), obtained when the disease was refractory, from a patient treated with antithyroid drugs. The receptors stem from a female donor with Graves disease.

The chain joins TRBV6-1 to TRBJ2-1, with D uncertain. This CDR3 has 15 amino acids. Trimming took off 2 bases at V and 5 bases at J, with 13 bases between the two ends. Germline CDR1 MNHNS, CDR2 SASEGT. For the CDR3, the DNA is TGTGCCAGCAGTGAATTCACTACTTTCAACAATGAGCAGTTCTTC. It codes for CASSEFTTFNNEQFF.

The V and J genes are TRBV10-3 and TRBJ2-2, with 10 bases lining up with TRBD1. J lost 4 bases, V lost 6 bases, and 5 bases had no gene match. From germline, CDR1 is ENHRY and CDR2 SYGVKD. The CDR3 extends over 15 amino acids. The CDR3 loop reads CAIRKTGGLTGELFF. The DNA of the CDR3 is TGTGCCATCAGAAAGACAGGGGGCCTCACCGGGGAGCTGTTTTTT.

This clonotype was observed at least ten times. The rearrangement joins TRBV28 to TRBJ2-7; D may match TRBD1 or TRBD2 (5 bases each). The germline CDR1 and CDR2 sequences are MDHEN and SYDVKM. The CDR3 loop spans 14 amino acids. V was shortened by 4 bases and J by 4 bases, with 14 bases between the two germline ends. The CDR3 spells CASSSRDASYEQYF. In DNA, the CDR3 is TGTGCCAGCAGTTCAAGGGACGCCTCTTACGAGCAGTACTTC.

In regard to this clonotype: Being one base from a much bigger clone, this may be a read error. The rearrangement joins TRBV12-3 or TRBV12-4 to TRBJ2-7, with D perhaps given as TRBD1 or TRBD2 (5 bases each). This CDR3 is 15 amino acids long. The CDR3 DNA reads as TGTGCCAGCAGTGTCGCAGGGACGGTTTCCTACGGGCAGTACTTC. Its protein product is CASSVAGTVSYGQYF.

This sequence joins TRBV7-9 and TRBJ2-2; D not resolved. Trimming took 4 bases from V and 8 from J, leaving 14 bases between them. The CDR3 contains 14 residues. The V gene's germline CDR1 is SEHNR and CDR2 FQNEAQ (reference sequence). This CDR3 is CASSSGARWGELFF. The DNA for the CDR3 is TGTGCCAGCAGCTCAGGCGCCCGGTGGGGGGAGCTGTTTTTT.

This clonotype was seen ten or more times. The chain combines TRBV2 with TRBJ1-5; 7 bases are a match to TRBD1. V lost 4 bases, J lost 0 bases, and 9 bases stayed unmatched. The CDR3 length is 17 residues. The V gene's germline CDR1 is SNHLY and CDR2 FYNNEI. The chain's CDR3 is CASSAWSGGVSNQPQHF. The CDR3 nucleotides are TGTGCCAGCAGTGCTTGGTCAGGGGGGGTTAGCAATCAGCCCCAGCATTTT. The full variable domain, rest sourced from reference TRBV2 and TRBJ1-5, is EPEVTQTPSHQVTQMGQEVILRCVPISNHLYFYWYRQILGQKVEFLVSFYNNEISEKSEIFDDQFSVERPDGSNFTLKIRSTKLEDSAMYFCASSAWSGGVSNQPQHFGDGTRLSIL.

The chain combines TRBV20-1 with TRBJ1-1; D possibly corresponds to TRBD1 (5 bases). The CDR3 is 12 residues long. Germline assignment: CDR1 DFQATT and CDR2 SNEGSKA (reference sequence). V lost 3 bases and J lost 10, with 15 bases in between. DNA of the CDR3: TGCAGTGCTAGGGACATGGGGGTTGGAGCTTTCTTT. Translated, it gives CSARDMGVGAFF.

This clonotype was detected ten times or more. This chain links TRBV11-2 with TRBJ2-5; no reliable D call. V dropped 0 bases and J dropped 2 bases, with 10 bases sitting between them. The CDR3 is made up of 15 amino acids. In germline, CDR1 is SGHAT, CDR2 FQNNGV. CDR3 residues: CASSLDWNRQETQYF. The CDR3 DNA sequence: TGTGCCAGCAGCTTAGATTGGAACAGACAAGAGACCCAGTACTTC.

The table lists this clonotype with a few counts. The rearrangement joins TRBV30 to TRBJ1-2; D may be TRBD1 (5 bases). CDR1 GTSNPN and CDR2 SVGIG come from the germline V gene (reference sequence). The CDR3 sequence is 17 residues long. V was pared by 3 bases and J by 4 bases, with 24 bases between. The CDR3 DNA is TGTGCCTGGAGGGCGAGGTCTGGTAAGGGGCTGAGCTATGGCTACACCTTC. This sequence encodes CAWRARSGKGLSYGYTF.

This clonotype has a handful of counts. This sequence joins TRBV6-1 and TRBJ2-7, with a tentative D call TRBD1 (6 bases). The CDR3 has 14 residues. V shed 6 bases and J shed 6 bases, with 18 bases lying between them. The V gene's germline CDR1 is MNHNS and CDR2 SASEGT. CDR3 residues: CASSLQGPGSEQYF. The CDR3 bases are TGTGCCAGCAGCTTACAGGGACCGGGGAGCGAGCAGTACTTC.

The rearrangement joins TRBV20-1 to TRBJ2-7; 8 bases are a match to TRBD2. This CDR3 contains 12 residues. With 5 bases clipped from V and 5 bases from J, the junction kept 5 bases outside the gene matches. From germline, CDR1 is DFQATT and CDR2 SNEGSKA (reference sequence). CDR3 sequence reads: CSAPTSEDEQYF. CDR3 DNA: TGCAGTGCTCCGACTAGCGAGGACGAGCAGTACTTC.

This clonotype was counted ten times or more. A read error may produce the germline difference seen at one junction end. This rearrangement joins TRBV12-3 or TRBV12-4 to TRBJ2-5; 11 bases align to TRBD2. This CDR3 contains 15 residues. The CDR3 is CASSLSGLAGETQYF. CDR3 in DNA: TGTGCCAGTAGTTTGTCCGGACTAGCGGGAGAGACCCAGTACTTC.

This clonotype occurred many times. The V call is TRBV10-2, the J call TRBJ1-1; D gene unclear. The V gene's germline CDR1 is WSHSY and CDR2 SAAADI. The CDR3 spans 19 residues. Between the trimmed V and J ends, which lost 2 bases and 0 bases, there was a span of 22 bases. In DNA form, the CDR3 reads TGCGCCAGCAGTGAGAGAATACTACGGACTTTAAGGATGAACACTGAAGCTTTCTTT. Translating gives CASSERILRTLRMNTEAFF.

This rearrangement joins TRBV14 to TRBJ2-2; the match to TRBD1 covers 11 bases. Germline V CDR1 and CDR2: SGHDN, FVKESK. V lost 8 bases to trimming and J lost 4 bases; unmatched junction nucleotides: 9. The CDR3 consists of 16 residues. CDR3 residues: CASSRGQGAATGELFF. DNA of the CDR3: TGTGCCAGCTCACGTGGACAGGGGGCAGCCACCGGGGAGCTGTTTTTT. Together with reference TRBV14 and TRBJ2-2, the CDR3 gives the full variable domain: EAGVTQFPSHSVIEKGQTVTLRCDPISGHDNLYWYRRVMGKEIKFLLHFVKESKQDESGMPNNRFLAERTGGTYSTLKVQPAELEDSGVYFCASSRGQGAATGELFFGEGSRLTVL.

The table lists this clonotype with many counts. The DNA of the CDR3 is TGTGCCAGCAGCGAAAGGACAGAGTGGGAGACCCAGTACTTC. Its protein is CASSERTEWETQYF. This sequence joins TRBV7-9 and TRBJ2-5, with a possible D match to TRBD1 (6 bases). Trimming took off 5 bases at V and 5 bases at J, with 15 bases between the two ends. The CDR3 extends over 14 amino acids. Germline V lookup: CDR1 SEHNR, CDR2 FQNEAQ (reference sequence).

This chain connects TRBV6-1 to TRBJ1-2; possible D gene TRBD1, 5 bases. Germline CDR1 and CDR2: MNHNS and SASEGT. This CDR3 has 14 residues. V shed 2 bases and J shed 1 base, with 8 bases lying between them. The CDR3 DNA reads TGTGCCAGCAGTGAATTGGGGGGTAACTATGGCTACACCTTC. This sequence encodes CASSELGGNYGYTF.

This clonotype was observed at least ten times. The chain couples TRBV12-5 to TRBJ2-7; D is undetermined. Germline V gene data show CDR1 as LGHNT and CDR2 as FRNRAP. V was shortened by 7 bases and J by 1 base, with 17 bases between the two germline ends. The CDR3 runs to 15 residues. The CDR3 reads CASALGVSRSYEQYF. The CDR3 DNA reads TGTGCTAGTGCCCTTGGTGTGTCGAGGTCCTACGAGCAGTACTTC. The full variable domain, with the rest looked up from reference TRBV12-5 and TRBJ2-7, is DARVTQTPRHKVTEMGQEVTMRCQPILGHNTVFWYRQTMMQGLELLAYFRNRAPLDDSGMPKDRFSAEMPDATLATLKIQPSEPRDSAVYFCASALGVSRSYEQYFGPGTRLTVT.

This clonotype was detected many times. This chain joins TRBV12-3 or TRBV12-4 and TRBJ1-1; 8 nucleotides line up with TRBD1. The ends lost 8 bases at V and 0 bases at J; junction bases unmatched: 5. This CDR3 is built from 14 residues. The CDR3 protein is CASGRTGLNTEAFF. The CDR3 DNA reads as TGTGCCAGCGGCAGGACAGGGCTGAACACTGAAGCTTTCTTT.

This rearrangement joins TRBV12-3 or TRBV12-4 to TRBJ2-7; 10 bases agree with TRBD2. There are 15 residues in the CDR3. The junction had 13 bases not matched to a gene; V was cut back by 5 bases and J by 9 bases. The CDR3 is CASSLKAGGGGRQYF. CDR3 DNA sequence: TGTGCCAGCAGTCTAAAAGCGGGAGGGGGGGGGAGGCAGTACTTC.

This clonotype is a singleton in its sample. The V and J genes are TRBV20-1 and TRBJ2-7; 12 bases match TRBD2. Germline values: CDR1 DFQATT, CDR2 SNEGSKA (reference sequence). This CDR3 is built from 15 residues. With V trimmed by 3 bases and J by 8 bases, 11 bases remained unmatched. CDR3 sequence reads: CSASPLAGGLYKQYF. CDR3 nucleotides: TGCAGTGCTAGCCCACTAGCGGGAGGCTTATACAAGCAGTACTTC.

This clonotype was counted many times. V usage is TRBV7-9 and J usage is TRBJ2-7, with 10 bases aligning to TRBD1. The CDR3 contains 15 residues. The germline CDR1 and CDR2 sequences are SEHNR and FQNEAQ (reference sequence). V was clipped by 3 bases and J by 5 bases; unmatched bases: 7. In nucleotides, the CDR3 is TGTGCCAGCAGCTTTCCTGGACAGGGGGTACACGAGCAGTACTTC. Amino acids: CASSFPGQGVHEQYF.

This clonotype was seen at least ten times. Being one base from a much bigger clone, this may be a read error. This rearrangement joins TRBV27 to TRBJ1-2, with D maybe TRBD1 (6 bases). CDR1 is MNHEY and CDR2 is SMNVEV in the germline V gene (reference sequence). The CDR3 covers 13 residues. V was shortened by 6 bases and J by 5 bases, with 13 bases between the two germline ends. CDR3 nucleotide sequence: TGTGCCAGCAGCTTAGGACAGAAGTATGGCTACACCTTC. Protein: CASSLGQKYGYTF.

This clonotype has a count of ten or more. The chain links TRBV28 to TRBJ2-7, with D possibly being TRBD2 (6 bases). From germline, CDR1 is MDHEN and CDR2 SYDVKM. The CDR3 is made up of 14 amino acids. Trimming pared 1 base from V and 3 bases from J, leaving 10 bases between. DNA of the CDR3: TGTGCCAGCAGTTTATTGGGGGGTTTCTACGAGCAGTACTTC. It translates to CASSLLGGFYEQYF.

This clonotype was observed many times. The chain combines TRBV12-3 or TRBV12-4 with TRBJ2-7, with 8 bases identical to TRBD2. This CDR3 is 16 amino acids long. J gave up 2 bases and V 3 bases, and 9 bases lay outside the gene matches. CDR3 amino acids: CASSFFSGTLPYEQYF. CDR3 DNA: TGTGCCAGCAGTTTTTTTAGCGGGACGCTCCCCTACGAGCAGTACTTC.

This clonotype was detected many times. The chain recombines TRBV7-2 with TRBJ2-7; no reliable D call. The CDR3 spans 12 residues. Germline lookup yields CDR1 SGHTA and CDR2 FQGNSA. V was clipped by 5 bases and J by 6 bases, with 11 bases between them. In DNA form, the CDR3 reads TGTGCCAGCAGCGTAGTGCCTGGCGAGCAGTACTTC. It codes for CASSVVPGEQYF.

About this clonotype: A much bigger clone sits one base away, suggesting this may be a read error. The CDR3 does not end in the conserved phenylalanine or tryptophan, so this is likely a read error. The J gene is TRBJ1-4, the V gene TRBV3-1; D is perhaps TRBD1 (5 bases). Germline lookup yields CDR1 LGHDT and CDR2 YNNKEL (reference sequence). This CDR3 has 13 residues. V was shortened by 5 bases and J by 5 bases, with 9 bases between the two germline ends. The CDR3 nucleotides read TGTGCCAGCAGCAGACAGCCGAATGAAAAACTGTTTCTT. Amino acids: CASSRQPNEKLFL.